A single sample is the source of the 2 T cell receptor beta chains below, sequenced in a study of T cells in Graves' hyperthyroidism and ophthalmopathy. Researchers amplified the TCR beta CDR3 regions from RNA transcripts. The HTBI primer set was used in a first-round RT-PCR of the TCR CDR3. MiXCR, run by TCRdb on the multiplex PCR reads, gives a single entry per CDR3 protein. The data contain 490,000 or so distinct CDR3 sequences, 22% of them singletons. Input material: blood. The receptors were gathered from a woman between 65 and 79 years old with Graves' ophthalmopathy.

This clonotype showed up many times. The chain is built from TRBV12-3 or TRBV12-4 and TRBJ1-1, with D possibly being TRBD1 (5 bases). Trimming stripped 4 bases from V and 0 bases from J, with 12 bases between. The CDR3 sequence is 15 residues long. The DNA of the CDR3 is TGTGCCAGCAGTTCCGGGACGTCCTTGAACACTGAAGCTTTCTTT. Encoded protein: CASSSGTSLNTEAFF.

This clonotype was recorded a few times. The CDR3 sequence is CSAPTSGRALYNEQFF. For the CDR3, the DNA is TGCAGTGCCCCAACTAGCGGGAGGGCCTTATACAATGAGCAGTTCTTC. The chain couples TRBV20-1 to TRBJ2-1; the match to TRBD2 covers 13 bases. The CDR3 runs 16 residues. Germline trimming cut 6 bases from V and 4 bases from J; bases unmatched to any gene: 9. CDR1 is DFQATT and CDR2 is SNEGSKA in the germline V gene (reference sequence).